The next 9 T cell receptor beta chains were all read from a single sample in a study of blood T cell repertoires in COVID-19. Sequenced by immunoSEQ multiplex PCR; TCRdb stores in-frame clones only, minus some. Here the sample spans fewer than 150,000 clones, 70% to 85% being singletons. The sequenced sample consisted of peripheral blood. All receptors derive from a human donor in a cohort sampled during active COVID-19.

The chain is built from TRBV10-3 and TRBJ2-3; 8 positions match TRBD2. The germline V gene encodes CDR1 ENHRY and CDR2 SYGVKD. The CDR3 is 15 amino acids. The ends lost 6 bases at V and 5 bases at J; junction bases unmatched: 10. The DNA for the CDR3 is TGTGCCATCAGCCTCGGGGGGGCCCGTCTAGATACGCAGTATTTT. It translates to CAISLGGARLDTQYF.

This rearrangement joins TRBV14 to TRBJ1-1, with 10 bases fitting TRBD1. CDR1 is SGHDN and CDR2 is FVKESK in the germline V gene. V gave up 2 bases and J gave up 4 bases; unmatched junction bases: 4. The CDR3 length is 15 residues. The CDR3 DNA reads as TGTGCCAGCAGCCAAAGGACAGGGGGAAGCACTGAAGCTTTCTTT. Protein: CASSQRTGGSTEAFF.

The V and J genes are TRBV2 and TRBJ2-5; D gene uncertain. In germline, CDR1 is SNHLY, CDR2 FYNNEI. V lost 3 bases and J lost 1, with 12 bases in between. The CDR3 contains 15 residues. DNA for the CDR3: TGTGCCAGCAGTGAGAACCCCGGGTCCCAAGAGACCCAGTACTTC. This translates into CASSENPGSQETQYF.

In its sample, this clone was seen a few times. This chain's CDR3 is CASSSWGGYEQYF. CDR3 coding DNA: TGTGCCAGCAGCTCCTGGGGGGGCTACGAGCAGTACTTC. This chain joins TRBV5-6 and TRBJ2-7; TRBD2 matches 7 bases. The germline gives CDR1 SGHDT, CDR2 YYEEEE. There are 13 residues in the CDR3. Germline trimming cut 3 bases from V and 3 bases from J; bases unmatched to any gene: 3. The full variable domain, in which reference TRBV5-6 and TRBJ2-7 provide the parts outside the CDR3, is DAGVTQSPTHLIKTRGQQVTLRCSPKSGHDTVSWYQQALGQGPQFIFQYYEEEERQRGNFPDRFSGHQFPNYSSELNVNALLLGDSALYLCASSSWGGYEQYFGPGTRLTVT.

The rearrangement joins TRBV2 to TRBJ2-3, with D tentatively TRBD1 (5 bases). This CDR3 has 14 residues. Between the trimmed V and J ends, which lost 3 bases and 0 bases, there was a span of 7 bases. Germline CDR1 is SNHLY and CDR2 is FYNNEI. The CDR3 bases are TGTGCCAGCAGTGATGGGGCCAGCACAGATACGCAGTATTTT. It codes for CASSDGASTDTQYF.

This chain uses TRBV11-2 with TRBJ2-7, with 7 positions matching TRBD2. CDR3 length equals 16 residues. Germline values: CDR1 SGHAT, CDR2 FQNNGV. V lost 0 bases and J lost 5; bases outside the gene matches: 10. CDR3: CASSLDLGLGHHEQYF. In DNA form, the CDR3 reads TGTGCCAGCAGCTTAGATTTAGGACTAGGTCACCACGAGCAGTACTTC.

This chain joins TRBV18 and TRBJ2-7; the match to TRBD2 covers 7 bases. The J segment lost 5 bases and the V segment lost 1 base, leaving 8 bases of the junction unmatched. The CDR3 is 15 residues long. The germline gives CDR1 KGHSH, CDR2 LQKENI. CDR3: CASSPLAGVSHEQYF. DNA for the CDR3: TGTGCCAGCTCACCACTTGCGGGGGTTAGCCACGAGCAGTACTTC.

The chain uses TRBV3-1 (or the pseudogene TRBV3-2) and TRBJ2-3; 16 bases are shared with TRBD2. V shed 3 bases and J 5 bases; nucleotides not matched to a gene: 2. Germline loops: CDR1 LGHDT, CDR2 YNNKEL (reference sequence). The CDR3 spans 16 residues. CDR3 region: CASSQGLAGGQDTQYF. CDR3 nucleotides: TGTGCCAGCAGCCAGGGACTAGCGGGGGGGCAAGATACGCAGTATTTT.

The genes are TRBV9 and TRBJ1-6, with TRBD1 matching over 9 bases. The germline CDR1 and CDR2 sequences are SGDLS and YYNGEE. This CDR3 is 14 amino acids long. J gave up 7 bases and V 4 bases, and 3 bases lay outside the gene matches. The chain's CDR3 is CASSFDRGNSPLHF. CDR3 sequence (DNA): TGTGCCAGCAGCTTCGACAGGGGGAATTCACCCCTCCACTTT.